Following are 20 T cell receptor beta chains from one sample sequenced in a study of OX40 agonist ivuxolimab in advanced cancers. Using immunoSEQ multiplex PCR, the repertoire was profiled, and TCRdb retains in-frame clones only, with some absent. The data hold tens of thousands of clones, with 87% observed a single time. The sequencing used CD4+ or CD8+ T cells sorted from blood, collected in a trial of the OX40 agonist ivuxolimab. Every receptor here comes from an adult with an advanced solid tumor such as melanoma, head and neck, liver or kidney cancer.

V is TRBV5-6 and J is TRBJ2-1, with a possible D match to TRBD2 (6 bases). Between the trimmed V and J ends, which lost 4 bases and 4 bases, there was a span of 15 bases. The germline CDR1 and CDR2 sequences are SGHDT and YYEEEE. CDR3 length: 15 amino acids. CDR3 sequence: CASSGGSNYYNEQFF. The CDR3, as DNA: TGTGCCAGCAGCGGAGGGAGTAACTATTACAATGAGCAGTTCTTC.

The chain has TRBV7-3 and TRBJ2-7; TRBD1 might be the D (6 bases). Trimming removed 5 bases at V and 0 bases at J, with 11 bases between. From germline, CDR1 is SGHTA and CDR2 FQGTGA. The CDR3 loop spans 14 amino acids. The CDR3, as DNA: TGTGCCAGCAGCCTCCGGGACAACTCCTACGAGCAGTACTTC. As protein: CASSLRDNSYEQYF.

The chain couples TRBV9 to TRBJ2-7, with D unclear. In germline, CDR1 is SGDLS, CDR2 YYNGEE. The ends were cut back, 0 bases at V and 3 bases at J, with 7 bases in the middle. This CDR3 has 13 residues. The CDR3 here is CASSVGLFYEQYF. Written as DNA, the CDR3 is TGTGCCAGCAGCGTAGGACTCTTCTACGAGCAGTACTTC.

The rearrangement uses TRBV6-5 and TRBJ1-1; possibly TRBD1 for D (6 bases). From germline, CDR1 is MNHEY and CDR2 SVGAGI. The V end lost 4 bases, the J end lost 0 bases, and 12 bases lay between the germline ends. This CDR3 contains 15 residues. The CDR3 region has the DNA TGTGCCAGCAGTTGGGACACAGGGATGAACACTGAAGCTTTCTTT. This encodes CASSWDTGMNTEAFF.

This chain uses TRBV19 with TRBJ1-4, with TRBD1 as a possible D gene (6 bases). The germline gives CDR1 LNHDA, CDR2 SQIVND (reference sequence). This CDR3 is built from 18 residues. Deletions cut 3 bases from V and 8 bases from J, with 25 bases between. This CDR3 reads CASSMGWGQEVPGEKLFF. The CDR3 bases are TGTGCCAGTAGTATGGGCTGGGGACAAGAAGTCCCCGGAGAAAAACTGTTTTTT.

The chain joins TRBV5-4 to TRBJ1-2, with 8 bases fitting TRBD1. V trimming: 4 bases; J trimming: 3 bases; junction bases outside the gene matches: 8. Germline V lookup: CDR1 SGHNT, CDR2 YYREEE (reference sequence). The CDR3 covers 15 residues. CDR3 coding DNA: TGTGCCAGCAGCGGATACCCGGGACAGGACTATGGCTACACCTTC. Translating it yields CASSGYPGQDYGYTF. Full variable domain (missing parts from reference TRBV5-4 and TRBJ1-2): ETGVTQSPTHLIKTRGQQVTLRCSSQSGHNTVSWYQQALGQGPQFIFQYYREEENGRGNFPPRFSGLQFPNYSSELNVNALELDDSALYLCASSGYPGQDYGYTFGSGTRLTVV.

The chain is built from TRBV7-6 and TRBJ2-3, with 12 bases lining up with TRBD2. This CDR3 contains 17 residues. Germline CDR1 SGHVS, CDR2 FNYEAQ. V dropped 4 bases and J dropped 0; count of bases not matched to a gene: 5. The CDR3 nucleotides are TGTGCCAGCAGCTCGCGGACTAGCGGGGTTAGCACAGATACGCAGTATTTT. This translates into CASSSRTSGVSTDTQYF.

This chain links TRBV7-3 with TRBJ2-5; D unclear. The J call may be faulty, since TRBJ2-7 better matches the DNA end. The CDR3 consists of 15 residues. Germline loops: CDR1 SGHTA, CDR2 FQGTGA. In DNA form, the CDR3 reads TGTGCCAGCAGCAAAGGTGTTGGGCCTTCCTACGAGCAGTACTTC. It codes for CASSKGVGPSYEQYF.

A few counts support this clone. The V call is TRBV7-6, the J call TRBJ2-7; TRBD2 matches 10 bases. V gave up 2 bases and J gave up 0 bases; unmatched junction bases: 7. This CDR3 has 17 residues. Per germline, CDR1 SGHVS and CDR2 FNYEAQ. For the CDR3, the DNA is TGTGCCAGCAGCTTAAGACGGACTAGCGGTCTCTCCTACGAGCAGTACTTC. Translating it yields CASSLRRTSGLSYEQYF.

The gene calls are TRBV29-1 and TRBJ2-1; no reliable D call. The ends were cut back, 4 bases at V and 4 bases at J, with 8 bases in the middle. The CDR3 extends over 12 amino acids. Per germline, CDR1 SQVTM and CDR2 ANQGSEA. The CDR3, as DNA: TGCAGCGTTGTTATAAGATACAATGAGCAGTTCTTC. Protein: CSVVIRYNEQFF.

This chain connects TRBV29-1 to TRBJ1-3, with a possible D match to TRBD1 (6 bases). The CDR3 runs to 14 residues. The germline V and J ends were trimmed by 0 bases and 0 bases, with 6 bases remaining between them. Germline lookup yields CDR1 SQVTM and CDR2 ANQGSEA. CDR3 in amino acids: CSVEEGHSGNTIYF. The CDR3 coding sequence is TGCAGCGTTGAAGAGGGACACTCTGGAAACACCATATATTTT. Using reference TRBV29-1 and TRBJ1-3 for the parts outside the CDR3, the full variable domain is SAVISQKPSRDICQRGTSLTIQCQVDSQVTMMFWYRQQPGQSLTLIATANQGSEATYESGFVIDKFPISRPNLTFSTLTVSNMSPEDSSIYLCSVEEGHSGNTIYFGEGSWLTVV.

The chain couples TRBV10-1 to TRBJ2-2, with 8 bases matching TRBD2. The CDR3 length is 14 residues. With V trimmed by 6 bases and J by 7 bases, 7 bases remained unmatched. Germline CDR1 WNHNN, CDR2 SYGVQD (reference sequence). The CDR3 DNA reads as TGCGCCAGCAGCGAGGGACTAGAGGTCGGGGAGCTGTTTTTT. It is translated as CASSEGLEVGELFF.

The chain recombines TRBV9 with TRBJ2-2; tentative D call: TRBD2 (7 bases). The V end lost 0 bases, the J end lost 3 bases, and 12 bases lay between the germline ends. The CDR3 runs to 16 residues. Per germline, CDR1 SGDLS and CDR2 YYNGEE. CDR3 sequence: CASSVGVGGDTGELFF. DNA for the CDR3: TGTGCCAGCAGCGTAGGCGTAGGGGGGGACACCGGGGAGCTGTTTTTT. Filled out from reference TRBV9 and TRBJ2-2, the complete variable domain reads DSGVTQTPKHLITATGQRVTLRCSPRSGDLSVYWYQQSLDQGLQFLIQYYNGEERAKGNILERFSAQQFPDLHSELNLSSLELGDSALYFCASSVGVGGDTGELFFGEGSRLTVL.

The J gene is TRBJ2-7, the V gene TRBV29-1; 7 bases are shared with TRBD2. Germline V lookup: CDR1 SQVTM, CDR2 ANQGSEA. The length of the CDR3 is 11 residues. After removal of 7 bases from V and 2 bases from J, the junction contained 2 bases not matched to a gene. The CDR3 bases are TGCAGCGCCGGACTAGCCTACGAGCAGTACTTC. Translation: CSAGLAYEQYF.

The chain has TRBV28 and TRBJ2-7, with 8 bases lining up with TRBD2. V lost 7 bases and J lost 0; bases outside the gene matches: 5. Germline CDR1 MDHEN, CDR2 SYDVKM. The CDR3 consists of 14 residues. CDR3 sequence: CASIRGGSSYEQYF. CDR3 in DNA: TGTGCCAGCATTCGGGGGGGGAGCTCCTACGAGCAGTACTTC.

This sequence joins TRBV5-1 and TRBJ2-2; 9 nucleotides agree with TRBD1. The CDR3 is 15 amino acids. V was clipped by 3 bases and J by 0 bases; unmatched bases: 0. Germline CDR1 and CDR2: SGHRS and YFSETQ. CDR3 DNA: TGCGCCAGCAGCTGGACAGGGGCGAACACCGGGGAGCTGTTTTTT. Translated: CASSWTGANTGELFF.

V usage is TRBV5-1 and J usage is TRBJ2-1; a weak D match, TRBD2 (6 bases). CDR3 length equals 15 residues. Trimming took 0 bases from V and 7 from J, leaving 14 bases between them. Looked up from germline, CDR1 is SGHRS and CDR2 is YFSETQ. DNA of the CDR3: TGCGCCAGCAGCTTGGTGGTGGGAGGCGTAAATGAGCAGTTCTTC. Encoded protein: CASSLVVGGVNEQFF.

The chain is built from TRBV7-9 and TRBJ2-4; 7 bases map to TRBD1. The CDR3 length is 16 residues. Germline-derived CDR1 and CDR2 are SEHNR and FQNEAQ (reference sequence). V was clipped by 2 bases and J by 3 bases; unmatched bases: 7. The CDR3 protein is CASSLSTGVGKNIQYF. For the CDR3, the DNA is TGTGCCAGCAGCTTAAGCACAGGGGTAGGCAAAAACATTCAGTACTTC.

The chain combines TRBV5-1 with TRBJ2-1; D remains unclear. CDR1 SGHRS and CDR2 YFSETQ come from the germline V gene. V lost 0 bases and J lost 9, with 13 bases in between. CDR3 size: 14 residues. The CDR3 DNA follows: TGCGCCAGCAGCTTGGCGGCAGGATCGGCTGAGCAGTTCTTC. Protein sequence: CASSLAAGSAEQFF.

V usage is TRBV29-1 and J usage is TRBJ2-1; 11 bases fit TRBD2. The germline gives CDR1 SQVTM, CDR2 ANQGSEA. V shed 5 bases, J shed 4 bases, and the junction held 4 bases outside the gene matches. The CDR3 runs to 14 residues. DNA of the CDR3: TGCAGCGTTAAGGGGACTAGCGGTTACAATGAGCAGTTCTTC. Residues: CSVKGTSGYNEQFF.